Sequencing of this T cell receptor beta chain was carried out in a study of blood T cells in healthy people across ages. Overall study results and limits: Donor CMV infection status was unknown, possibly confounding age-related changes in expanded clonotypes. A strong correlation between TCR beta diversity and naive T cell percentage was seen. Getting older went along with TCR beta diversity per million T cells dropping roughly linearly.

Healthy Caucasian individuals from Russia aged about 6 to 90 were enrolled as donors. This CDR3 comprises 16 residues. Germline CDR1 reads SGDLS; CDR2 reads YYNGEE. Trimming took off 0 bases at V and 0 bases at J, with 9 bases between the two ends. On this clonotype: What it binds is not known.

It was with a sample-barcoded 5' primer and a J-beta primer mix that a second PCR of about 7 to 12 cycles was run. TCRdb fed the 5' RACE reads into MiXCR, producing one record per CDR3 protein. The sample yields some 1,500,000 distinct CDR3 sequences, 40% to 45% seen once. The sample was blood. The rearrangement links TRBV9 to TRBJ2-2; D may be TRBD1 (6 bases). This TCR was recovered from a woman in her late teens or twenties in good health. CDR3 in DNA: TGTGCCAGCAGCGTAGCACAGGGAGCGAACACCGGGGAGCTGTTTTTT. This encodes CASSVAQGANTGELFF.